The rows below give T cell receptor beta chains drawn from one sample of a study of blood T cell repertoires in COVID-19. The repertoire was sequenced with immunoSEQ multiplex PCR; TCRdb's copy has only in-frame clones and lacks some. Of some 140,000 clones in the sample, under 95% were seen once. The sequenced material came from peripheral blood. The source of these receptors is a man aged 50-59 years with acute or convalescent COVID-19. CDR3s leave out the opening cysteine and the closing phenylalanine or tryptophan. Fields, in order: V gene, CDR3 protein.

TRBV11-1 | ASSLYRGERDNEQF
TRBV7-3 | ASSWTGGNTEAF
TRBV5-1 | ASSLERGAITDTQY
TRBV6-5 | ASTPRDRVGYT
TRBV11-2 | ASSRGQGAWTGELF
TRBV24-1 | ATSDVNRGFETQY
TRBV30 | ASSDSSYEQY
TRBV27 | ASSLRTGGRLAGERSYNEQF
TRBV19 | ASSDRQGAPQETQY
TRBV7-2 | ASSLGQGFQPQH
TRBV19 | ASSRWSGDTEAF
TRBV5-1 | ASSTGTGRETQY
TRBV7-9 | ASSLAGDYNEQF
TRBV5-1 | ASSFGRAGRSGANVLT
TRBV5-4 | ASSLEGLAGVTGELF
TRBV19 | ASSIRGGEKLF
TRBV19 | ASSTGQWVRETQY
TRBV7-9 | ASSLPRGGIPLEQY
TRBV5-4 | ASSLDRGHVGYT
TRBV27 | ASSLAGGPGANVLT
TRBV29-1 | SVEPGTGLSYGYT
TRBV28 | ASSLSDRAYGYT
TRBV30 | AWNLGTSVKTQY
TRBV18 | ASSPSVSGNNEQF
TRBV4-1 | ASSQGQTDQPQH
TRBV7-9 | ASSLDGDNRPYNEQF
TRBV5-5 | ASSPDLGNYGYT
TRBV7-7 | ASSLAGSDNEQF
TRBV28 | ASSTGTRLYNEQF
TRBV30 | AWSPPGTSFGDEQF
TRBV4-3 | ASSQVTGTYNEQF
TRBV20-1 | SAQDNQPQH
TRBV7-3 | ASTSEGLNTGELF
TRBV4-2 | ASSQETGDSYNEQF
TRBV7-9 | ASSLQTGTGKTQY
TRBV11-1 | ASSFSSSGANVLT
TRBV3-1/TRBV3-2 | ASSPWRGSGYT
TRBV13 | ASSLRGNEQF
TRBV7-3 | ASSLQGNTEAF
TRBV7-9 | ASSPGTGRNTEAF
TRBV19 | ASSPRGNGAEKLF
TRBV9 | ASSASGGPQETQY
TRBV2 | ASTGKPFTGELF
TRBV4-1 | ASSQAGDTEAF
TRBV19 | ASTPRGREQPQH
TRBV19 | ASSSAPGTSGSYEQF
TRBV10-3 | AISDGDRNYNEQF
TRBV4-3 | ASSQGGLAGGEELF
TRBV9 | ASSSWRTDTQY
TRBV19 | ASSSRTAGGYT
TRBV7-6 | ASSPSRAENTGELF
TRBV2 | ASRSDSVSTEAF
TRBV6-7 | ASSKAAAKNIQY
TRBV5-1 | ASSPGTSGRDTQY